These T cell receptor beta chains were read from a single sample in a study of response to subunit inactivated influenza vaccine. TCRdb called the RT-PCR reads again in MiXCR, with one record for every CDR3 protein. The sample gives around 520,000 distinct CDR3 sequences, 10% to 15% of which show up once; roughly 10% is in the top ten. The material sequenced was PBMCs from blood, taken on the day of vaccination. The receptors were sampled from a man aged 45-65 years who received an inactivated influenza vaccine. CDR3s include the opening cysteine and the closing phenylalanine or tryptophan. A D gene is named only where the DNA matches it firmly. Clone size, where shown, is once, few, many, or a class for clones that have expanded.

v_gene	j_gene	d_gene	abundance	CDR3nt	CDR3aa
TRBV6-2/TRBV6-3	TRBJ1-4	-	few	TGTGCCAGCAGTTGGGGCCAGAATGAAAAACTGTTTTTT	CASSWGQNEKLFF
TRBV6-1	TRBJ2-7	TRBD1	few	TGTGCCAGCAGTCGCCGGGACAGGGGTAACTACGAGCAGTACTTC	CASSRRDRGNYEQYF
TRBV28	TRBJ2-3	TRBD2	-	TGTGCCAGCAGGGGCGGGGGGGCTGCAGATACGCAGTATTTT	CASRGGGAADTQYF
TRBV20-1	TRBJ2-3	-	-	TGCAGTGCGGACGGAAGGTCCCCTAGCACAGATACGCAGTATTTT	CSADGRSPSTDTQYF
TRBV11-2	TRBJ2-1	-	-	TGTGCCAGCAGCTTAGATATAGGACAGCTTGTTGAGCAGTTCTTC	CASSLDIGQLVEQFF
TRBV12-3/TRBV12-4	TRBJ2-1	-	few	TGTGCCAGCAGGGACATACCTTTCAATGAGCAGTTCTTC	CASRDIPFNEQFF
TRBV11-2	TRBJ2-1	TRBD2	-	TGTGCCAGCAGCAAACGACTAGCGGCCTCCTACAATGAGCAGTTCTTC	CASSKRLAASYNEQFF
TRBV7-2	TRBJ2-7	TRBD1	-	TGTGCCAGCAGCTCTAGACAGGGGGGGTACGAGCAGTACTTC	CASSSRQGGYEQYF
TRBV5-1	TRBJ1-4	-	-	TGCGCCAGCAGCCTCTCGCCGACACCAACTAATGAAAAACTGTTTTTT	CASSLSPTPTNEKLFF
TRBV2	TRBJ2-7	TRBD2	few	TGTGCCAGCAGAGGACTAGCGGGTTTCTACGAGCAGTACTTC	CASRGLAGFYEQYF
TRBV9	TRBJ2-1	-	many	TGTGCCAGCAGCCCGGGGGCCGAGCAGTTCTTC	CASSPGAEQFF
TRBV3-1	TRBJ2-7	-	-	TGTGCCAGCAGCCAAGCCCGGGGGCCCTACGAGCAGTACTTC	CASSQARGPYEQYF
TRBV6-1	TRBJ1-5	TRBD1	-	TGTGCCAGCGCAAGGACAGGGGCGGTTGAGCCCCAGCATTTT	CASARTGAVEPQHF
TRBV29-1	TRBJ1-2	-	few	TGCAGCGCTCTGAGACAGGATAATAACTATGGCTACACCTTC	CSALRQDNNYGYTF
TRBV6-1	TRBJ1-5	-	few	TGTGCCAGCAGTGAAGCGCGGGTTAGCAATCAGCCCCAGCATTTT	CASSEARVSNQPQHF
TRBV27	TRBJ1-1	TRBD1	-	TGTGCCAGCAGTTCCACTGGGACAGGGCCCACTGAAGCTTTCTTT	CASSSTGTGPTEAFF
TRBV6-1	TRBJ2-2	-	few	TGTGCCAGCACAAAGGGCGACTTGAACACCGGGGAGCTGTTTTTT	CASTKGDLNTGELFF
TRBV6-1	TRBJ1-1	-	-	TGTGCCAGCAGTACCCTTCGAAGGGGTGAAGCTTTCTTT	CASSTLRRGEAFF
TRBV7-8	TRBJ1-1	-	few	TGTGCCAGCAGCTTAGCCTCACAGGGTATCACTGAAGCTTTCTTT	CASSLASQGITEAFF
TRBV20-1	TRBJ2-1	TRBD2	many	TGCAGTGCTAGGGGAGGGACTAGCGGGAGAAATGAGCAGTTCTTC	CSARGGTSGRNEQFF
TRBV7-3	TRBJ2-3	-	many	TGTGCCAGCAGCTTAATGGGGGCGGGCACAGATACGCAGTATTTT	CASSLMGAGTDTQYF
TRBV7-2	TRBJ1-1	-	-	TGTGCCAGCAGCTTAGTGGCGGGTTTTGTGAACACTGAAGCTTTCTTT	CASSLVAGFVNTEAFF
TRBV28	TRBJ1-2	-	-	TGTGCCAGCAGTCTACAGGAGCCCTATGGCTACACCTTC	CASSLQEPYGYTF
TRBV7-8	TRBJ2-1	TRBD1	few	TGTGCCAGCGGGAGACAGGGGGCCTACAATGAGCAGTTCTTC	CASGRQGAYNEQFF
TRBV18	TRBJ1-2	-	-	TGTGCCAGCTCACCACTGGAAGTTTATGGCTACACCTTC	CASSPLEVYGYTF
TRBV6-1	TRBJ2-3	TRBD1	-	TGTGCCAGCAGCCGAGACAGGGGGCTGGGCACAGATACGCAGTATTTT	CASSRDRGLGTDTQYF
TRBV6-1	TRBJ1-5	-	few	TGTGCCAGCAGTGAAGAGTTCGGCAATCAGCCCCAGCATTTT	CASSEEFGNQPQHF
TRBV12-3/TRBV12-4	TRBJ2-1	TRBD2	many	TGTGCCAGCAGTTTCGGACTAGCCAGGGCCAATGAGCAGTTCTTC	CASSFGLARANEQFF
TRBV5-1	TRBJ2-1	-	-	TGCGCCAGCAGCTTGGAGGTGGAACAGGAGCAGTTCTTC	CASSLEVEQEQFF
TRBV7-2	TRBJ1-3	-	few	TGTGCCAGCAGCTTAGCGCGAGAGGGCACCATATATTTT	CASSLAREGTIYF